The 26 T cell receptor beta chains below come from one sample, sequenced in a study of blood T cell repertoires in COVID-19. Profiling relied on immunoSEQ multiplex PCR, and the TCRdb table lists in-frame clones only, not all of them. The data hold some 170,000 clones, with about 87% observed a single time. Material for sequencing was peripheral blood. The source is a woman between 50 and 59 years old with acute or convalescent COVID-19.

The chain is built from TRBV12-3 or TRBV12-4 and TRBJ2-3; the D gene is possibly TRBD2 (6 bases). This CDR3 is built from 12 residues. Trimming took off 6 bases at V and 6 bases at J, with 10 bases between the two ends. The CDR3 loop is CASRSGGDTQYF. The CDR3 nucleotides read TGTGCCAGCAGATCTGGGGGGGATACGCAGTATTTT.

The chain is built from TRBV5-1 and TRBJ2-5, with 9 nucleotides matching TRBD1. V was clipped by 4 bases and J by 4 bases; unmatched bases: 11. This CDR3 region has 16 residues. Germline assignment: CDR1 SGHRS and CDR2 YFSETQ. Here the CDR3 DNA reads TGCGCCAGCAGCCCGATCAAGGACAGGGGACGAGAGACCCAGTACTTC. Translating gives CASSPIKDRGRETQYF.

Written as DNA, the CDR3 is TGTGCCAGCAGCTTTGGGGACAGGCTGTATCAGCCCCAGCATTTT. Translated, it gives CASSFGDRLYQPQHF. The V gene is TRBV7-2, the J gene TRBJ1-5, with 8 bases identical to TRBD1. The CDR3 totals 15 residues. Germline lookup yields CDR1 SGHTA and CDR2 FQGNSA. With V trimmed by 3 bases and J by 5 bases, 6 bases remained unmatched.

V gene TRBV3-1 (or the pseudogene TRBV3-2) combines with J gene TRBJ2-3; D gene unclear. In germline, CDR1 is LGHDT, CDR2 YNNKEL (reference sequence). The CDR3 is made up of 15 amino acids. The germline V and J ends were trimmed by 0 bases and 6 bases, with 13 bases remaining between them. The CDR3 DNA reads as TGTGCCAGCAGCCAAGACACGGTACCCGGTGATACGCAGTATTTT. Protein: CASSQDTVPGDTQYF.

This chain connects TRBV4-3 to TRBJ1-1; 11 bases are shared with TRBD1. Germline V gives CDR1 LGHNA, CDR2 YSLEER. CDR3 size: 15 residues. The ends lost 4 bases at V and 10 bases at J; junction bases unmatched: 11. The CDR3 DNA sequence: TGCGCCAGCAGCCCCAAGTGGGGGACAGGGGGGCGAGCTTTCTTT. This sequence encodes CASSPKWGTGGRAFF.

The chain carries TRBV5-4 and TRBJ2-7; D not certain. The CDR3 has 15 residues. V dropped 0 bases and J dropped 4 bases, with 14 bases sitting between them. CDR1 and CDR2 from the germline V gene are SGHNT and YYREEE (reference sequence). CDR3 DNA sequence: TGTGCCAGCAGCTTGGACCTGGCAGGAATGTACGAGCAGTACTTC. As protein: CASSLDLAGMYEQYF.

V and J are TRBV20-1 and TRBJ1-5; perhaps TRBD1 as D (6 bases). Trimming took off 3 bases at V and 7 bases at J, with 16 bases between the two ends. The germline CDR1 and CDR2 sequences are DFQATT and SNEGSKA (reference sequence). CDR3 length: 14 residues. CDR3 in amino acids: CSASSRQAFQPQHF. DNA of the CDR3: TGCAGTGCTAGTTCTAGACAGGCCTTCCAGCCCCAGCATTTT.

This clone showed up just once. The V gene is TRBV5-6, the J gene TRBJ2-2, with 7 bases aligning to TRBD1. The CDR3 is made up of 15 amino acids. The ends lost 0 bases at V and 6 bases at J; junction bases unmatched: 5. Germline V gene sequence: CDR1 SGHDT, CDR2 YYEEEE. The CDR3 DNA is TGTGCCAGCAGCTTGGGAGGGGGCGACGCCGGGGAGCTGTTTTTT. Protein: CASSLGGGDAGELFF.

V and J are TRBV10-3 and TRBJ1-6; a possible D gene is TRBD1 (6 bases). V lost 7 bases, J lost 7 bases, and 17 bases lay in between. Per the germline V gene, CDR1 is ENHRY and CDR2 is SYGVKD. This CDR3 has 15 amino acids. CDR3 bases: TGTGCCATCAAGGACAGTATGTCGGGCAATTCACCCCTCCACTTT. Amino acids: CAIKDSMSGNSPLHF.

V and J are TRBV24-1 and TRBJ2-1, with TRBD1 identical over 9 bases. Germline trimming cut 2 bases from V and 2 bases from J; bases unmatched to any gene: 9. This CDR3 has 18 residues. Germline V gene lookup returns CDR1 KGHDR and CDR2 SFDVKD. The CDR3 region is CATSDSSRTGAPYNEQFF. For the CDR3, the DNA is TGTGCCACCAGTGATTCGTCACGGACAGGGGCGCCCTACAATGAGCAGTTCTTC.

Worth noting for this clone: This likely comes from a read error, as the CDR3 has no conserved phenylalanine or tryptophan at its end. The DNA is left out, because the CDR3 cannot be placed on it with certainty; the CDR3 is given as TCRdb lists it. This CDR3 is CASSFGDRTDGTV. This sequence joins TRBV12-3 or TRBV12-4 and TRBJ1-2; the listed D gene, TRBD1, was not tested against the DNA. The CDR3 sequence runs 13 residues, both termini included.

This clone was counted only a few times. The rearrangement links TRBV18 to TRBJ1-1; TRBD1 matches at 7 bases. V lost 1 base to trimming and J lost 2 bases; unmatched junction nucleotides: 4. The germline CDR1 and CDR2 sequences are KGHSH and LQKENI. There are 15 residues in the CDR3. The DNA of the CDR3 is TGTGCCAGCTCACCACTGGGACAGTTCAACACTGAAGCTTTCTTT. Protein: CASSPLGQFNTEAFF. Full variable domain (rest looked up from reference TRBV18 and TRBJ1-1): NAGVMQNPRHLVRRRGQEARLRCSPMKGHSHVYWYRQLPEEGLKFMVYLQKENIIDESGMPKERFSAEFPKEGPSILRIQQVVRGDSAAYFCASSPLGQFNTEAFFGQGTRLTVV.

A single count supports this clone. The chain is built from TRBV6-5 and TRBJ1-2; D perhaps matches TRBD1 (6 bases). Trimming removed 6 bases from V and 8 bases from J, with 13 bases in between. CDR1 and CDR2 (germline): MNHEY, SVGAGI. The CDR3 consists of 12 residues. CDR3 in DNA: TGTGCCAGCAGACTACACAGGGACGGCTACACCTTC. This gives the protein CASRLHRDGYTF.

The genes are TRBV19 and TRBJ1-5, with 9 bases that match TRBD1. The CDR3 is 14 residues long. Germline trimming cut 8 bases from V and 2 bases from J; bases unmatched to any gene: 4. In germline, CDR1 is LNHDA, CDR2 SQIVND (reference sequence). CDR3 loop: CASARDRGNQPQHF. The CDR3 DNA sequence: TGTGCCAGTGCCCGGGACAGGGGCAATCAGCCCCAGCATTTT.

V and J are TRBV5-4 and TRBJ1-5, with TRBD1 matching 7 bases. Germline CDR1 reads SGHNT; CDR2 reads YYREEE (reference sequence). The V and J ends lost 3 bases and 5 bases, in that order; junction bases with no gene match: 8. The CDR3 contains 15 residues. The CDR3 DNA reads TGTGCCAGCAGCTCCAAAGACAGGGACCATCAGCCCCAGCATTTT. It encodes CASSSKDRDHQPQHF.

The V gene is TRBV7-9, the J gene TRBJ2-1, with D possibly matching TRBD2 (6 bases). Trimming left V 7 bases short and J 8 bases short, with 21 bases between. Germline CDR1 is SEHNR and CDR2 is FQNEAQ (reference sequence). The CDR3 covers 15 residues. The CDR3 is CASTRLTGPGDEQFF. In nucleotides, the CDR3 is TGTGCCAGCACCCGGCTGACGGGGCCGGGGGATGAGCAGTTCTTC.

V and J are TRBV4-1 and TRBJ2-3; 12 bases map to TRBD2. Trimming cost V 5 bases and J 5 bases; bases outside gene matches: 11. The germline CDR1 and CDR2 sequences are MGHRA and YSYEKL. The CDR3 is 17 residues long. DNA of the CDR3: TGCGCCAGCAGCAAACTAGCGGGGGGCAGTTTCCAAGATACGCAGTATTTT. This codes for CASSKLAGGSFQDTQYF.

The chain joins TRBV18 to TRBJ2-3, with D possibly TRBD1 on 6 matching bases. CDR1 and CDR2 (germline): KGHSH, LQKENI. This CDR3 region has 15 residues. Trimming left V 4 bases short and J 0 bases short, with 11 bases between. CDR3: CASSRRQDSTDTQYF. Here the CDR3 DNA reads TGTGCCAGCTCACGACGACAGGATAGCACAGATACGCAGTATTTT.

V gene TRBV5-1 combines with J gene TRBJ1-1; D unclear. This CDR3 region has 14 residues. The germline V and J ends were trimmed by 3 bases and 1 base, with 10 bases remaining between them. Germline V gene sequence: CDR1 SGHRS, CDR2 YFSETQ. The CDR3, as DNA: TGCGCCAGCAGCTGGGCCCCAGGGAACACTGAAGCTTTCTTT. Protein: CASSWAPGNTEAFF.

The J gene is TRBJ1-2, the V gene TRBV7-9, with 9 bases matching TRBD1. Unmatched junction bases numbered 0, after V lost 4 bases and J lost 6 bases. The V gene's germline CDR1 is SEHNR and CDR2 FQNEAQ (reference sequence). The CDR3 is 12 residues long. CDR3 loop: CASSWDRDGYTF. CDR3 bases: TGTGCCAGCAGCTGGGACAGGGATGGCTACACCTTC.

J is TRBJ2-1 and V is TRBV18, with TRBD2 matching 11 bases. This CDR3 contains 17 residues. The ends lost 3 bases at V and 7 bases at J; junction bases unmatched: 11. CDR1 KGHSH and CDR2 LQKENI come from the germline V gene. The CDR3 DNA reads TGTGCCAGCTCACCCCCTGGAACTAGCGGGAGAGGGAATGAGCAGTTCTTC. It specifies CASSPPGTSGRGNEQFF.

This clone was seen a single time. The chain is built from TRBV18 and TRBJ2-4; a possible D gene is TRBD1 (5 bases). CDR1 and CDR2 (germline): KGHSH, LQKENI. The CDR3 runs to 15 residues. Trimming pared 3 bases from V and 7 bases from J, leaving 16 bases between. The CDR3 coding sequence is TGTGCCAGCTCACCCTTGGATGGGGCTGCCAACATTCAGTACTTC. It specifies CASSPLDGAANIQYF.

This rearrangement joins TRBV6-5 to TRBJ1-1, with 9 bases fitting TRBD1. Germline V CDR1 and CDR2: MNHEY, SVGAGI. Trimming removed 6 bases from V and 4 bases from J; junction bases left unmatched: 9. CDR3 length: 15 residues. DNA for the CDR3: TGTGCCAGCAGCCGAACAGGGGGCGCGGGCACTGAAGCTTTCTTT. As protein: CASSRTGGAGTEAFF.

The chain links TRBV10-1 to TRBJ2-1, with D possibly TRBD2 on 6 matching bases. Germline assignment: CDR1 WNHNN and CDR2 SYGVQD (reference sequence). This CDR3 is built from 10 residues. V was shortened by 7 bases and J by 12 bases, with 10 bases between the two germline ends. CDR3 protein: CASTLGGQFF. In DNA form, the CDR3 reads TGCGCCAGCACCCTCGGGGGGCAGTTCTTC.

The rearrangement joins TRBV19 to TRBJ2-3; 8 bases line up with TRBD2. V dropped 7 bases and J dropped 7; count of bases not matched to a gene: 13. CDR1 and CDR2 from the germline V gene are LNHDA and SQIVND (reference sequence). The CDR3 spans 15 residues. CDR3 bases: TGTGCCAGTAATCAGCGGGGGCCAGGCGAATATACGCAGTATTTT. It translates to CASNQRGPGEYTQYF.

This clone was recorded a few times. V is TRBV10-3 and J is TRBJ1-2, with D maybe TRBD1 (6 bases). The length of the CDR3 is 14 residues. Germline values: CDR1 ENHRY, CDR2 SYGVKD. V lost 0 bases, J lost 7 bases, and 12 bases lay in between. CDR3 bases: TGTGCCATCAGTGAGTCGACAGGTACGGGTGGCTACACCTTC. Translating it yields CAISESTGTGGYTF.